This T cell receptor beta chain originates from a study of cytomegalovirus exposure and HLA in healthy donors. Study at large: Falling in the Caucasian-associated ancestry cluster were about 80% of 350 to 400 genotyped donors. General study findings and limits: Analysis was performed later, and it showed HLA-associated TCR beta chains to be more clonally expanded than equally common others.

As concerns this clone: The target antigen is unknown.

The CDR3 spans 20 residues. Germline V gene sequence: CDR1 MGHRA, CDR2 YSYEKL. Losses at the gene ends were 3 bases for V and 10 bases for J; bases not matched to a gene: 20. In the PCR, 60 Vbeta and 13 Jbeta primers were used. Assay used: immunoSEQ multiplex PCR; TCRdb lists only in-frame clones, some missing. The sample yields under 200,000 clones, roughly 77% seen once. Sequencing used PBMCs. The chain couples TRBV4-1 to TRBJ2-1; TRBD2 agrees at 14 bases. The sequence was collected from a male donor in good health and CMV-seronegative. CDR3 in DNA: TGCGCCAGCAGCCATACCCTGACAGGGTCATGGAGGACTAGCGGGGGGGAGCAGTTCTTC. Protein: CASSHTLTGSWRTSGGEQFF.